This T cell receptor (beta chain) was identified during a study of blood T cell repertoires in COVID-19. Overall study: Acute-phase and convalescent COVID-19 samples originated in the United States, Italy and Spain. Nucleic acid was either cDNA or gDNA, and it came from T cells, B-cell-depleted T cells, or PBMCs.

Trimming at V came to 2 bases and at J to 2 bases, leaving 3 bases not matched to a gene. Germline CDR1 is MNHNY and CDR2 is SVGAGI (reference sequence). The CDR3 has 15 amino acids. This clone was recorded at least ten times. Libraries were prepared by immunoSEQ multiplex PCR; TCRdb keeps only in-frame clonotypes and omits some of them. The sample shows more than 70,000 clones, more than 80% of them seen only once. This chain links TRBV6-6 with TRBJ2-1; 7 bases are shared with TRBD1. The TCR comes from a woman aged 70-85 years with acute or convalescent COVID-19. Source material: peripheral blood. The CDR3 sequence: CASSYEGTAYNEQFF. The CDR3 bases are TGTGCCAGCAGTTACGAGGGGACAGCCTACAATGAGCAGTTCTTC.